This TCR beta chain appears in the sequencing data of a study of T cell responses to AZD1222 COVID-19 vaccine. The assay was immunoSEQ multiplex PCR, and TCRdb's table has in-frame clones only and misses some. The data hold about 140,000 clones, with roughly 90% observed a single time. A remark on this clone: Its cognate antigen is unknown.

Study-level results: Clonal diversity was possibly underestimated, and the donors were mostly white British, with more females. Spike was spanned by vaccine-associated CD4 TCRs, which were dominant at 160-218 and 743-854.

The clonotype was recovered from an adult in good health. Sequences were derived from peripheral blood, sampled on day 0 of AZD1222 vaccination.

CDR3 DNA: TGTGCCAGCAGGCCCCCGGGGGCCCTCGAGCAGTACTTC. This codes for CASRPPGALEQYF. The chain carries TRBV28 and TRBJ2-7; the D call may be TRBD1 or TRBD2 (6 bases each). The CDR3 is 13 residues long. CDR1 MDHEN and CDR2 SYDVKM come from the germline V gene. With 6 bases removed from V and 6 bases from J, the gap between germline ends came to 15 bases.